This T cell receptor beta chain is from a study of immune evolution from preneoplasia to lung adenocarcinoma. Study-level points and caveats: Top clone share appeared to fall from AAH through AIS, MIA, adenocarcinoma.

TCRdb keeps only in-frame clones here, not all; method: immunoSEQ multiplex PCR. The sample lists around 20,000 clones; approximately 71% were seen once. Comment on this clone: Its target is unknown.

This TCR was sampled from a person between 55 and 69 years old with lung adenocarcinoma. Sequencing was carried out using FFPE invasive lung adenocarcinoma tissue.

Here the CDR3 DNA reads TGTGCCTGGACCTTAGACCGGGATTCAGACTACGAGCAGTACTTC. Its translation: CAWTLDRDSDYEQYF. The rearrangement links TRBV30 to TRBJ2-7, with D possibly being TRBD2 (5 bases). Looked up from germline, CDR1 is GTSNPN and CDR2 is SVGIG (reference sequence). The CDR3 is 15 residues long. Trimming cost V 4 bases and J 3 bases, with 19 bases left between them. Complete variable domain (other parts from reference TRBV30 and TRBJ2-7): SQTIHQWPATLVQPVGSPLSLECTVEGTSNPNLYWYRQAAGRGLQLLFYSVGIGQISSEVPQNLSASRPQDRQFILSSKKLLLSDSGFYLCAWTLDRDSDYEQYFGPGTRLTVT.